Each of the 8 T cell receptor beta chains below was sequenced from the same sample in a study of somatic mutations in cytotoxic T cells in rheumatoid arthritis. The protocol was immunoSEQ multiplex PCR, while the TCRdb copy is restricted to in-frame clones and leaves out a portion. The sample carries about 4,200 clones, roughly two thirds recorded once. Source material: CD8+ T cells sorted from blood. All receptors come from an adult with rheumatoid arthritis.

The chain uses TRBV29-1 and TRBJ1-1; no clear D gene. The CDR3 covers 13 residues. Per the germline V gene, CDR1 is SQVTM and CDR2 is ANQGSEA. The ends were cut back, 3 bases at V and 0 bases at J, with 8 bases in the middle. This CDR3 is CSVDEGMNTEAFF. The CDR3 bases are TGCAGCGTTGATGAGGGTATGAACACTGAAGCTTTCTTT.

The chain combines TRBV4-3 with TRBJ1-2; 12 bases are shared with TRBD1. V lost 7 bases to trimming and J lost 6 bases; unmatched junction nucleotides: 9. The CDR3 is 15 residues long. Germline values: CDR1 LGHNA, CDR2 YSLEER. The CDR3 DNA reads as TGCGCCAGCAAGGCCGGGACAGGGGGCTGGGATGGCTACACCTTC. It specifies CASKAGTGGWDGYTF.

This clone was seen once. The chain combines TRBV7-9 with TRBJ2-2; D gene unclear. Trimming cost V 2 bases and J 8 bases, with 6 bases left between them. CDR1 and CDR2 from the germline V gene are SEHNR and FQNEAQ (reference sequence). The CDR3 has 12 residues. The CDR3 here is CASSLLQGELFF. CDR3 bases: TGTGCCAGCAGCTTACTCCAAGGGGAGCTGTTTTTT.

The chain carries TRBV19 and TRBJ1-1; D uncertain. This CDR3 region has 14 residues. From germline, CDR1 is LNHDA and CDR2 SQIVND (reference sequence). V lost 6 bases and J lost 1, with 12 bases in between. Here the CDR3 DNA reads TGTGCCAGTAGCCCGAGCTTCCGGAACACTGAAGCTTTCTTT. Translated, it gives CASSPSFRNTEAFF.

This chain connects TRBV21-1 to TRBJ2-4; TRBD2 is taken as the D call from the table, unchecked against the DNA. TRBV21-1 is assigned pseudogene status. CDR3 length: 16 residues. The CDR3 loop is CASSVNREGTKNIQYF. DNA for the CDR3: TGTGCCAGCAGCGTAAACAGGGAGGGAACCAAAAACATTCAGTACTTC.

The gene calls are TRBV4-1 and TRBJ1-3, with D unresolved. The germline V gene encodes CDR1 MGHRA and CDR2 YSYEKL. With 1 base removed from V and 2 bases from J, the gap between germline ends came to 9 bases. This CDR3 is built from 15 residues. In DNA form, the CDR3 reads TGCGCCAGCAGCCAAGGGGAAAACCCTGGAAACACCATATATTTT. Encoded protein: CASSQGENPGNTIYF.

This clone has more than one count but fewer than ten. The chain combines TRBV6-6 with TRBJ2-1, with 7 nucleotides matching TRBD2. The V gene end was trimmed by 6 bases and the J gene end by 0 bases; junction bases not matched to a gene: 5. Germline CDR1 and CDR2: MNHNY and SVGAGI (reference sequence). There are 15 residues in the CDR3. CDR3 region: CASSLRGDSYNEQFF. In DNA, the CDR3 is TGTGCCAGCAGCTTACGGGGGGACTCCTACAATGAGCAGTTCTTC.

The sample holds one count of this clone. DNA of the CDR3: TGTGCCAGCAGCGATCCCGGGGTAACGAGGGGCTACACCTTC. Its translation is CASSDPGVTRGYTF. The V gene is TRBV9, the J gene TRBJ1-2; D not resolved. The CDR3 runs 14 residues. The ends were cut back, 3 bases at V and 8 bases at J, with 17 bases in the middle. Germline CDR1 SGDLS, CDR2 YYNGEE.